This T cell receptor (beta chain) emerged from a study of vaccination effects on CD4 cells after COVID-19. Following culture for around 9 days, CD4+ T cells were isolated. Their SARS-CoV-2 infection, verified by PCR, occurred between March and December 2020. The vaccine given was either BNT162b2 or mRNA-1273, in two doses. V was pared by 5 bases and J by 2 bases, with 28 bases between. The CDR3 is made up of 20 amino acids. CDR1 is SGHVS, CDR2 FNYEAQ, per germline. To note about this clone: Its specificity is unknown.

The assay was immunoSEQ multiplex PCR, and TCRdb's table has in-frame clones only and misses some. This table holds 50,000 or so clones, about four fifths found once. The gene calls are TRBV7-6 and TRBJ1-3; possibly TRBD1 for D (6 bases). The TCR sequence derives from a human donor who had a prior SARS-CoV-2 infection. The sample in question was CD4+ T cells from PBMCs cultured without peptide, obtained after COVID-19 vaccination. The DNA for the CDR3 is TGTGCCAGCAGCCGTCGATTTCAGGGGAGATCGGCGAACGCTGGAAACACCATATATTTT. Its protein product is CASSRRFQGRSANAGNTIYF.